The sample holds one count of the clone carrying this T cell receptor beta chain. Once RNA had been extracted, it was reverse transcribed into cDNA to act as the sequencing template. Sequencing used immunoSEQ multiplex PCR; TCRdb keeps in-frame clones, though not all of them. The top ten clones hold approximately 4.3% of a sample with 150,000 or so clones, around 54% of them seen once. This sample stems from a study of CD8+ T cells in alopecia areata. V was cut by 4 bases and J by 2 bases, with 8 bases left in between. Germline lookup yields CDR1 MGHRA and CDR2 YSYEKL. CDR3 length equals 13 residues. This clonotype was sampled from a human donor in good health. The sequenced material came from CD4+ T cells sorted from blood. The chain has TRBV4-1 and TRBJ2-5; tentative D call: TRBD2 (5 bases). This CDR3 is CASSLALQETQYF. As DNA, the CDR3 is TGCGCCAGCAGCCTAGCGCTGCAAGAGACCCAGTACTTC.